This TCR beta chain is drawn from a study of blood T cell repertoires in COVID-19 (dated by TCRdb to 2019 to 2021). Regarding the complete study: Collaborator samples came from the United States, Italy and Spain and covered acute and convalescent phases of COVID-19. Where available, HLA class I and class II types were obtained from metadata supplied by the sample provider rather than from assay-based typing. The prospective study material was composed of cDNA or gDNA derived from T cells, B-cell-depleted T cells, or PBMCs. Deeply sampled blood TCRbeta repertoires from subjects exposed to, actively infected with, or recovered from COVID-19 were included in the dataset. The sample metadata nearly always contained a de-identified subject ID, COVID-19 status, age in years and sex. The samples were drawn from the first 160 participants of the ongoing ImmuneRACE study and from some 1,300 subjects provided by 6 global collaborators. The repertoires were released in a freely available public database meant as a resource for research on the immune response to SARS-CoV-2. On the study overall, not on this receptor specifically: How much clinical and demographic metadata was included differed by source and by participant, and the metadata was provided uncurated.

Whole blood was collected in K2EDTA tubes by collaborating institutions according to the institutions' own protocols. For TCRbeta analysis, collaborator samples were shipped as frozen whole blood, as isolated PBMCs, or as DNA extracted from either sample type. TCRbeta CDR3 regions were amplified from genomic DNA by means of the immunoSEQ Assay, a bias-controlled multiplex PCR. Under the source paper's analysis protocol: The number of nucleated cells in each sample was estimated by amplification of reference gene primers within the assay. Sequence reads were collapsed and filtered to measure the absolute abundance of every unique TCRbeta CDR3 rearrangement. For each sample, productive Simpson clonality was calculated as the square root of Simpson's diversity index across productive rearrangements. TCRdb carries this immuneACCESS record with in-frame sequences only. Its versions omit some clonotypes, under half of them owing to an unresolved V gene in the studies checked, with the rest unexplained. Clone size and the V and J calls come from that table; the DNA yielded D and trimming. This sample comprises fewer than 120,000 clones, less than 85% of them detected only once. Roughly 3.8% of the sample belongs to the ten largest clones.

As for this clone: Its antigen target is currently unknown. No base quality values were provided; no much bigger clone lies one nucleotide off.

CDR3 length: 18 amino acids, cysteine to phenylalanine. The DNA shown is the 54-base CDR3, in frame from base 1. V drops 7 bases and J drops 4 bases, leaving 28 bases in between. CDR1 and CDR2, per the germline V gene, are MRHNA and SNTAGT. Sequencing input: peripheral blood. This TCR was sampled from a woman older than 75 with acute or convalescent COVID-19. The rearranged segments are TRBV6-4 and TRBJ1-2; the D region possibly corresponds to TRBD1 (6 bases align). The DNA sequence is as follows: TGTGCCAGCACCCCTAAGGGGAACAGGGTGACTTGGGGCTATGGCTACACCTTC. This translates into CASTPKGNRVTWGYGYTF.